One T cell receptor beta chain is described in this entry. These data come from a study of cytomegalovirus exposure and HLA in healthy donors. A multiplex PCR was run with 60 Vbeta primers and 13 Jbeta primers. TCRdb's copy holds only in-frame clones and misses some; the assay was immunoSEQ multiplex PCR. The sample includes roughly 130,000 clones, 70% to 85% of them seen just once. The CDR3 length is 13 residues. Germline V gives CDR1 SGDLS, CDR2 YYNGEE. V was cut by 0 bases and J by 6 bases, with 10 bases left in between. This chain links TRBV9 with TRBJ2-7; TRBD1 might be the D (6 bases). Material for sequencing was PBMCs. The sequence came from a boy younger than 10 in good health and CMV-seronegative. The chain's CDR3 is CASSVEGVGEQYF. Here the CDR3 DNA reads TGTGCCAGCAGCGTAGAGGGGGTGGGCGAGCAGTACTTC.